This entry lists 7 T cell receptor beta chains sequenced from one sample in a study of blood T cell repertoires in COVID-19. Using immunoSEQ multiplex PCR, the repertoire was profiled, and TCRdb retains in-frame clones only, with some absent. The data show approximately 180,000 clones, with 84% seen just once and 13% to 15% held by the top ten. The specimen sequenced was PBMCs or T cells enriched from blood (not recorded which). All receptors derive from a man aged 45-65 years who had recovered from COVID-19.

The chain employs TRBV14 and TRBJ1-1; D gene uncertain. The V and J ends lost 1 base and 5 bases respectively, with 17 bases between them. The germline V gene has CDR1 SGHDN and CDR2 FVKESK. CDR3 length: 16 residues. The CDR3 is CASSQVWWSGQTEAFF. The CDR3 DNA reads as TGTGCCAGCAGCCAAGTATGGTGGAGCGGGCAAACTGAAGCTTTCTTT.

In DNA form, the CDR3 reads TGTGCCAGCAGCCGTCGTGGGGCCAACGTCCTGACTTTC. It encodes CASSRRGANVLTF. The chain links TRBV5-6 to TRBJ2-6, with D unclear. Germline CDR1 is SGHDT and CDR2 is YYEEEE. The CDR3 spans 13 residues. Between the trimmed V and J ends, which lost 4 bases and 3 bases, there was a span of 5 bases.

The genes are TRBV4-1 and TRBJ2-5; 12 bases map to TRBD2. From germline, CDR1 is MGHRA and CDR2 YSYEKL. V trimming: 4 bases; J trimming: 2 bases; junction bases outside the gene matches: 5. The CDR3 has 16 residues. CDR3 in amino acids: CASSLSTSGGQETQYF. The CDR3 bases are TGCGCCAGCAGCCTATCGACTAGCGGGGGTCAAGAGACCCAGTACTTC.

The chain links TRBV18 to TRBJ1-6; D gene uncertain. In germline, CDR1 is KGHSH, CDR2 LQKENI. Trimming pared 2 bases from V and 0 bases from J, leaving 11 bases between. This CDR3 contains 17 residues. CDR3 in DNA: TGTGCCAGCTCACCATATATACCGGGCTCCTATAATTCACCCCTCCACTTT. Encoded protein: CASSPYIPGSYNSPLHF.

V is TRBV7-2 and J is TRBJ1-1; a weak D match, TRBD1 (5 bases). The V end was cut by 1 base, the J end by 4 bases, with 19 bases between. Looked up from germline, CDR1 is SGHTA and CDR2 is FQGNSA. The CDR3 runs to 17 residues. CDR3 amino acids: CASSLGALGQLGTEAFF. The CDR3, as DNA: TGTGCCAGCAGCTTAGGGGCCCTGGGGCAACTGGGCACTGAAGCTTTCTTT.

The V and J genes are TRBV4-1 and TRBJ2-2; 8 nucleotides agree with TRBD2. CDR1 and CDR2 from the germline V gene are MGHRA and YSYEKL. J gave up 7 bases and V 7 bases, and 14 bases lay outside the gene matches. This CDR3 spans 16 amino acids. The CDR3 is CASNGRTGGAGGELFF. The CDR3 region has the DNA TGCGCCAGCAACGGGAGGACCGGGGGGGCAGGCGGGGAGCTGTTTTTT.

The chain recombines TRBV2 with TRBJ2-7, with 8 bases that match TRBD1. The length of the CDR3 is 15 residues. After removal of 6 bases from V and 8 bases from J, the junction contained 15 bases not matched to a gene. The germline V gene encodes CDR1 SNHLY and CDR2 FYNNEI. CDR3 coding DNA: TGTGCCAGCAGCCTACAAACCGGGACAGGATCTCAGCAGTACTTC. It yields the protein CASSLQTGTGSQQYF. The full variable domain, with the rest looked up from reference TRBV2 and TRBJ2-7, is EPEVTQTPSHQVTQMGQEVILRCVPISNHLYFYWYRQILGQKVEFLVSFYNNEISEKSEIFDDQFSVERPDGSNFTLKIRSTKLEDSAMYFCASSLQTGTGSQQYFGPGTRLTVT.